This T cell receptor (beta chain) emerged from a study of blood T cells in healthy people across ages. PCR was performed a second time for about 6 to 12 cycles using a sample-barcoded 5' primer and a J-beta primer mix. TCRdb recomputed calls from the 5' RACE reads with MiXCR, one row per CDR3 protein. This table has hundreds of thousands of distinct CDR3 sequences, more than 40% appearing once. Germline assignment: CDR1 DFQATT and CDR2 SNEGSKA (reference sequence). V lost 5 bases and J 9 bases, leaving 12 bases between the germline ends. The CDR3 contains 11 residues. Per sample, at least 6 micrograms of total RNA were extracted.

The rearrangement joins TRBV20-1 to TRBJ2-3; D unclear. The source of this sequence is a woman in her sixties or seventies in good health. The sequenced sample consisted of blood. CDR3 sequence reads: CSAQRLGTQYF. The CDR3 coding sequence is TGCAGTGCTCAAAGACTCGGAACGCAGTATTTT.